This T cell receptor (beta chain) was identified in a study of shared clonotypes between healthy human individuals. From germline, CDR1 is MGHRA and CDR2 YSYEKL. This CDR3 is 15 amino acids long. J gave up 8 bases and V 5 bases, and 14 bases lay outside the gene matches. Study-wide results and limits: The low donor count limited represented genetic and exposure-history diversity.

Profiled with immunoSEQ multiplex PCR; TCRdb holds only in-frame clones, not every one. The sample gives about 680,000 clones, roughly nine tenths of which show up once; 24% is in the top ten. Naive CD8 cells lacked CD45RO and underwent positive selection for CCR7, leaving out terminally differentiated effector memory CD45RA+ cells. For this clone: Its antigen is not known.

This chain links TRBV4-1 with TRBJ1-2; 7 nucleotides line up with TRBD1. The sample comprised naive CD8+ T cells sorted from blood. This clonotype was obtained from a man under 40 in good health. The CDR3 DNA reads TGCGCCAGCAGCTTCCGCGACAGGGCTAGTATGGGCTACACCTTC. This codes for CASSFRDRASMGYTF.